These T cell receptor beta chains were read from a single sample in a study of T cell changes during pregnancy in multiple sclerosis. The data were produced by immunoSEQ multiplex PCR, yet TCRdb's version contains in-frame clones alone and is incomplete. The sample lists around 60,000 clones, 92% occurring once. The input for sequencing was peripheral blood, taken in the second trimester of pregnancy. All receptors derive from a female donor with multiple sclerosis, enrolled in a pregnancy study. The CDR3 runs from the conserved cysteine through the conserved F or W.

TRBJ2-7 | TRBV7-2 | CASSTDAGARGGKQYF
TRBJ2-7 | TRBV4-1 | CASSPLEKGGYEQYF
TRBJ2-7 | TRBV27 | CASTPSASSYEQYF
TRBJ2-7 | TRBV19 | CASTRTGDWTYEQYF
TRBJ2-7 | TRBV5-4 | CASSPAPRAGVMVEQYF
TRBJ1-5 | TRBV6-5 | CASSGLSGNQPQHF
TRBJ2-7 | TRBV5-1 | CASSYGLAGAYEQYF
TRBJ1-3 | TRBV19 | CASRRDSRSSGNTIYF
TRBJ2-1 | TRBV9 | CASSSSTSSYNEQFF
TRBJ2-7 | TRBV10-3 | CVISGTGSYEQYF
TRBJ2-7 | TRBV5-1 | CASSLVSSYEQYF
TRBJ2-1 | TRBV27 | CASSLSPLITSGDNNEQFF
TRBJ2-5 | TRBV2 | CASSTHTQETQYF
TRBJ2-1 | TRBV4-1 | CASSRVGGGRSYNEQFF
TRBJ2-3 | TRBV18 | CASSGTSGSTDTQYF
TRBJ2-3 | TRBV5-1 | CASSLTTGDPSTDTQYF
TRBJ1-5 | TRBV27 | CASSTRDRAFQPQHF
TRBJ2-1 | TRBV29-1 | CSGSGSFDEQFF
TRBJ2-5 | TRBV7-2 | CASIAWASGIQETQYF
TRBJ2-5 | TRBV11-2 | CASSSWTSGRTGETQYF
TRBJ1-2 | TRBV5-5 | CASSIPGQEAVGYTF
TRBJ2-3 | TRBV11-1 | CASSSGLAGLTDTQYF
TRBJ1-4 | TRBV6-1 | CASSERQGDEKLFF
TRBJ1-1 | TRBV7-2 | CASSPDRGNTEAFF
TRBJ1-4 | TRBV11-3 | CASSLCPNDRGDTEKLFF
TRBJ2-1 | TRBV5-4 | CASSRDSRSYNEQFF
TRBJ2-7 | TRBV4-1 | CASSHYDRSYEQYF